This T cell receptor (beta chain) came from a study of T cell repertoires in cytomegalovirus infection. The overall study: Public TCR beta signatures indicated both CMV infection and matching HLA type.

Overall study results and limits: CMV-specific TCR beta clonotypes restricted by HLA-C were the ones dominating the ex vivo response.

A remark on this clonotype: Its antigen is as yet unknown.

This CDR3 has 14 residues. Germline V gene sequence: CDR1 SGDLS, CDR2 YYNGEE. Trimming cost V 4 bases and J 3 bases; bases outside gene matches: 5. TCRdb recomputed calls from the reads with MiXCR, one row per CDR3 protein. The sample has 150,000 to 200,000 distinct CDR3 sequences, approximately 30% seen once. The TCR was taken from a human donor in good health (CMV status not recorded). Some clones in this sample may be carry-over from other donors' samples. Sequenced input: PBMCs. This chain joins TRBV9 and TRBJ1-1; TRBD1 agrees at 8 bases. CDR3 coding DNA: TGTGCCAGCAGCTTACAGGGGGGGGACACTGAAGCTTTCTTT. Its protein product is CASSLQGGDTEAFF.